The source of this T cell receptor beta chain is a study of low-dose radiotherapy and immunotherapy resistance in tumors. For the study at large: The study delivered 0.5 Gy per fraction every 2 weeks to Cohort 1, totaling 6.5 Gy. Cohort 2 received 1 Gy per fraction every two weeks, totaling 13 Gy over 26 weeks.

The time point is: after trial treatment. The treatment: LDRT plus nivolumab, ipilimumab, low-dose cyclophosphamide and aspirin (RACIN trial). Patients qualified if they had advanced solid tumors that lacked tumor-infiltrating lymphocytes. The V and J ends lost 2 bases and 8 bases, in that order; junction bases with no gene match: 7. This CDR3 has 15 residues. Amplification of TCRs used a constant-region primer and V-primer adapter for roughly 18 PCR cycles. Researchers amplified the isolated mRNA using in vitro transcription. TCRdb ran MiXCR on the reads and lists one entry per CDR3 protein. Of roughly 50,000 distinct CDR3 sequences in the sample, approximately 33% were seen once.

The chain uses TRBV12-3 or TRBV12-4 and TRBJ2-1, with TRBD2 identical over 9 bases. Material: PBMCs, obtained after low-dose radiotherapy plus immunotherapy. The clonotype originates from a male donor with rectosigmoid adenocarcinoma. CDR3 in amino acids: CASSLTGTSSHEQFF. The CDR3 DNA follows: TGTGCCAGCAGTTTAACCGGGACTAGCTCCCATGAGCAGTTCTTC.